This record concerns one TCR beta chain sequence. Its target is not known. Method: immunoSEQ multiplex PCR; TCRdb's copy keeps in-frame clones and lacks some. The top ten hold about 0.36% of the sample, which has about 2.3 million clones, roughly 92% seen once. CD4+ cell separation produced CD45RA+ naive and CD45RA-negative memory subsets. These data belong to a study of shared clonotypes between healthy human individuals. Study in general: A few men and two women, aged 18 to 49, were donors.

Study observations and caveats: The authors sampled blood alone, and tissue repertoires likely differ.

The germline V gene encodes CDR1 SGDLS and CDR2 YYNGEE. CDR3 length equals 16 residues. The V and J ends lost 3 bases and 2 bases respectively, with 15 bases between them. This clonotype was obtained from a man younger than 35 in good health. Some clones in this sample may be carry-over from other donors' samples. Sequenced sample: naive CD4+ T cells from PBMCs. Indicated subset: CD45RA+ positively selected. The chain links TRBV9 to TRBJ2-1; D is tentatively TRBD1 or TRBD2 (5 bases each). The CDR3 region has the DNA TGTGCCAGCAGCGCCCGAGGGGAGTCTACCTACAATGAGCAGTTCTTC. Protein: CASSARGESTYNEQFF.